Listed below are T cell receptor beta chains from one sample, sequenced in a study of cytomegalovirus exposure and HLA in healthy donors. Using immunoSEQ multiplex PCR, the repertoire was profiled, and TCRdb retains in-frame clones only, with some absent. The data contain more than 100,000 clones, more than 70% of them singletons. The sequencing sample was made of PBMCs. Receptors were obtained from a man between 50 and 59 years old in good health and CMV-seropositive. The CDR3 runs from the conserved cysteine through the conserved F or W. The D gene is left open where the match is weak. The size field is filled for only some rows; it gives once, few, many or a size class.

cdr3_aa: CASSSYFSGASGYTF
cdr3_nt: TGTGCCAGCTCATCATACTTCAGTGGGGCGTCCGGCTACACCTTC
d_call: -
j_call: TRBJ1-2
clone_size: once
v_call: TRBV18

cdr3_aa: CAISGLSGETQYF
cdr3_nt: TGTGCCATCAGTGGACTTAGCGGTGAGACCCAGTACTTC
d_call: -
j_call: TRBJ2-5
clone_size: -
v_call: TRBV10-3

cdr3_aa: CASSSLGTGKEKLFF
cdr3_nt: TGTGCCAGTAGTTCCCTCGGGACAGGGAAGGAAAAACTGTTTTTT
d_call: TRBD1
j_call: TRBJ1-4
clone_size: -
v_call: TRBV19

cdr3_aa: CASSSGVNTEAFF
cdr3_nt: TGTGCCAGCAGCTCCGGAGTGAACACTGAAGCTTTCTTT
d_call: -
j_call: TRBJ1-1
clone_size: -
v_call: TRBV11-2

cdr3_aa: CASSLGAYFSYEQYF
cdr3_nt: TGTGCCAGCAGCTTAGGGGCGTATTTCTCCTACGAGCAGTACTTC
d_call: -
j_call: TRBJ2-7
clone_size: -
v_call: TRBV11-2

cdr3_aa: CASSEGQDVQPQHF
cdr3_nt: TGTGCCAGCTCGGAGGGACAGGACGTTCAGCCCCAGCATTTT
d_call: TRBD1
j_call: TRBJ1-5
clone_size: -
v_call: TRBV18

cdr3_aa: CSVVGAIGAFF
cdr3_nt: TGCAGCGTTGTAGGGGCAATAGGAGCTTTCTTT
d_call: -
j_call: TRBJ1-1
clone_size: -
v_call: TRBV29-1

cdr3_aa: CAIGRDRGHQPQHF
cdr3_nt: TGTGCCATCGGGCGGGACAGGGGACATCAGCCCCAGCATTTT
d_call: TRBD1
j_call: TRBJ1-5
clone_size: once
v_call: TRBV10-3

cdr3_aa: CASSLEGSPLHF
cdr3_nt: TGCGCCAGCAGCTTGGAGGGGTCACCCCTCCACTTT
d_call: -
j_call: TRBJ1-6
clone_size: -
v_call: TRBV5-1

cdr3_aa: CASSRGGGTEAFF
cdr3_nt: TGTGCCAGCAGCAGGGGCGGAGGGACTGAAGCTTTCTTT
d_call: -
j_call: TRBJ1-1
clone_size: -
v_call: TRBV5-4

cdr3_aa: CASSQGGRGAGRVFF
cdr3_nt: TGCGCCAGCAGCCAAGGGGGTCGGGGGGCCGGGAGGGTGTTTTTT
d_call: TRBD2
j_call: TRBJ2-2
clone_size: -
v_call: TRBV4-1

cdr3_aa: CASSLVNEKLFF
cdr3_nt: TGTGCCAGCAGCTTAGTAAATGAAAAACTGTTTTTT
d_call: -
j_call: TRBJ1-4
clone_size: -
v_call: TRBV7-2

cdr3_aa: CASSEAEAGAQETQYF
cdr3_nt: TGTGCCAGCAGTGAAGCAGAAGCGGGGGCACAAGAGACCCAGTACTTC
d_call: TRBD2
j_call: TRBJ2-5
clone_size: -
v_call: TRBV2

cdr3_aa: CASSFLGQGADTQYF
cdr3_nt: TGTGCCAGCAGCTTTTTGGGGCAGGGCGCGGATACGCAGTATTTT
d_call: -
j_call: TRBJ2-3
clone_size: -
v_call: TRBV11-3

cdr3_aa: CASSRGPTNEKLFF
cdr3_nt: TGTGCCAGCAGCCGCGGGCCAACTAATGAAAAACTGTTTTTT
d_call: -
j_call: TRBJ1-4
clone_size: -
v_call: TRBV7-7

cdr3_aa: CASSKGLAGHGETQYF
cdr3_nt: TGTGCCAGCAGCAAGGGACTAGCGGGGCACGGGGAGACCCAGTACTTC
d_call: TRBD2
j_call: TRBJ2-5
clone_size: -
v_call: TRBV5-8

cdr3_aa: CASSPRQVETSANQPQHF
cdr3_nt: TGTGCCAGCTCACCAAGACAGGTTGAAACCTCGGCGAATCAGCCCCAGCATTTT
d_call: -
j_call: TRBJ1-5
clone_size: -
v_call: TRBV18

cdr3_aa: CASSLNPGETQYF
cdr3_nt: TGCGCCAGCAGCCTTAACCCGGGGGAGACCCAGTACTTC
d_call: -
j_call: TRBJ2-5
clone_size: -
v_call: TRBV4-3

cdr3_aa: CASRKAQGQDTGELFF
cdr3_nt: TGTGCCAGCAGGAAAGCACAGGGGCAGGACACCGGGGAGCTGTTTTTT
d_call: TRBD1
j_call: TRBJ2-2
clone_size: -
v_call: TRBV6-6

cdr3_aa: CASRTSGAYNEQFF
cdr3_nt: TGTGCCAGCAGGACTAGCGGAGCCTACAATGAGCAGTTCTTC
d_call: TRBD2
j_call: TRBJ2-1
clone_size: -
v_call: TRBV11-3

cdr3_aa: CASSQAATTSSNEQFF
cdr3_nt: TGCGCCAGCAGCCAAGCGGCGACAACTTCCTCCAATGAGCAGTTCTTC
d_call: -
j_call: TRBJ2-1
clone_size: -
v_call: TRBV4-1

cdr3_aa: CASSQEFGQVTSYNEQFF
cdr3_nt: TGCGCCAGCAGCCAAGAATTTGGGCAGGTGACCTCCTACAATGAGCAGTTCTTC
d_call: -
j_call: TRBJ2-1
clone_size: -
v_call: TRBV4-1

cdr3_aa: CASSHEQETQYF
cdr3_nt: TGTGCCAGCAGCCACGAGCAAGAGACCCAGTACTTC
d_call: -
j_call: TRBJ2-5
clone_size: few
v_call: TRBV14

cdr3_aa: CAISGDSLGGYTF
cdr3_nt: TGTGCCATCAGTGGGGACAGTCTGGGAGGCTACACCTTC
d_call: TRBD1
j_call: TRBJ1-2
clone_size: few
v_call: TRBV10-3

cdr3_aa: CASNRARGRTEAFF
cdr3_nt: TGTGCCAGCAACCGCGCGAGGGGGCGGACTGAAGCTTTCTTT
d_call: TRBD1
j_call: TRBJ1-1
clone_size: once
v_call: TRBV6-5

cdr3_aa: CASKPTGRTEAFF
cdr3_nt: TGTGCCAGCAAGCCGACAGGGCGCACTGAAGCTTTCTTT
d_call: TRBD1
j_call: TRBJ1-1
clone_size: -
v_call: TRBV6-1

cdr3_aa: CASSLKGINEQFF
cdr3_nt: TGTGCCAGCAGCTTGAAGGGGATCAATGAGCAGTTCTTC
d_call: -
j_call: TRBJ2-1
clone_size: -
v_call: TRBV5-4

cdr3_aa: CASSLARGLVEAFF
cdr3_nt: TGTGCCAGCAGCTTAGCCAGGGGGCTAGTTGAAGCTTTCTTT
d_call: TRBD1
j_call: TRBJ1-1
clone_size: -
v_call: TRBV7-2

cdr3_aa: CASSLVGRDGRQFF
cdr3_nt: TGTGCCAGCAGCCTTGTGGGGCGAGACGGTCGGCAGTTCTTC
d_call: -
j_call: TRBJ2-1
clone_size: -
v_call: TRBV5-4

cdr3_aa: CASSFTGGREQYF
cdr3_nt: TGTGCCAGCAGCTTTACGGGCGGGAGGGAGCAGTACTTC
d_call: TRBD2
j_call: TRBJ2-7
clone_size: -
v_call: TRBV7-9

cdr3_aa: CASSLETGLDTEAFF
cdr3_nt: TGTGCCAGCAGCCTCGAGACAGGGTTGGACACTGAAGCTTTCTTT
d_call: TRBD1
j_call: TRBJ1-1
clone_size: once
v_call: TRBV5-4

cdr3_aa: CASSWGTSGYNEQFF
cdr3_nt: TGCGCCAGCAGCTGGGGGACTAGCGGTTACAATGAGCAGTTCTTC
d_call: TRBD2
j_call: TRBJ2-1
clone_size: -
v_call: TRBV5-1

cdr3_aa: CASSLSGQGTYNSPLHF
cdr3_nt: TGTGCCAGCAGTTTATCGGGGCAGGGGACCTATAATTCACCCCTCCACTTT
d_call: -
j_call: TRBJ1-6
clone_size: once
v_call: TRBV27

cdr3_aa: CAISDFTSPDSEAFF
cdr3_nt: TGTGCCATCAGTGATTTTACATCCCCTGACTCTGAAGCTTTCTTT
d_call: -
j_call: TRBJ1-1
clone_size: -
v_call: TRBV10-3

cdr3_aa: CASSFGLAGLNEQFF
cdr3_nt: TGCGCCAGCAGCTTCGGACTAGCTGGGCTCAATGAGCAGTTCTTC
d_call: TRBD2
j_call: TRBJ2-1
clone_size: -
v_call: TRBV5-1

cdr3_aa: CASSESSGRAHEQFF
cdr3_nt: TGTGCCAGCAGTGAAAGTAGCGGGAGGGCCCATGAGCAGTTCTTC
d_call: TRBD2
j_call: TRBJ2-1
clone_size: -
v_call: TRBV2

cdr3_aa: CASSFGGSEPQHF
cdr3_nt: TGCGCCAGCAGCTTCGGGGGGAGTGAGCCCCAGCATTTT
d_call: -
j_call: TRBJ1-5
clone_size: few
v_call: TRBV5-1

cdr3_aa: CASSISVSNQPQHF
cdr3_nt: TGTGCCAGCTCAATTTCGGTAAGCAATCAGCCCCAGCATTTT
d_call: -
j_call: TRBJ1-5
clone_size: once
v_call: TRBV18

cdr3_aa: CASRRSVAGGLSTDTQYF
cdr3_nt: TGTGCCAGCAGGAGGTCGGTAGCGGGAGGGCTAAGCACAGATACGCAGTATTTT
d_call: TRBD2
j_call: TRBJ2-3
clone_size: -
v_call: TRBV5-6

cdr3_aa: CASSLGTDSGNTIYF
cdr3_nt: TGTGCCAGCAGCTTGGGGACAGACTCTGGAAACACCATATATTTT
d_call: TRBD1
j_call: TRBJ1-3
clone_size: -
v_call: TRBV11-3

cdr3_aa: CASSPQTGTKGYTF
cdr3_nt: TGTGCCAGCAGTCCTCAGACAGGGACGAAGGGCTACACCTTC
d_call: TRBD1
j_call: TRBJ1-2
clone_size: once
v_call: TRBV6-6

cdr3_aa: CASSLGFGNEQFF
cdr3_nt: TGTGCCAGCAGCCTAGGGTTCGGTAATGAGCAGTTCTTC
d_call: -
j_call: TRBJ2-1
clone_size: -
v_call: TRBV7-2

cdr3_aa: CASIRQGREYGYTF
cdr3_nt: TGTGCCAGCATCCGACAGGGGCGGGAATATGGCTACACCTTC
d_call: TRBD1
j_call: TRBJ1-2
clone_size: few
v_call: TRBV6-1

cdr3_aa: CASTRQGSSYNEQFF
cdr3_nt: TGTGCCAGCACGAGACAGGGGAGCTCCTACAATGAGCAGTTCTTC
d_call: TRBD1
j_call: TRBJ2-1
clone_size: -
v_call: TRBV11-2

cdr3_aa: CASSSGQGPPFLDNQPQHF
cdr3_nt: TGTGCCAGCAGCTCGGGACAGGGCCCACCTTTTTTGGACAATCAGCCCCAGCATTTT
d_call: TRBD1
j_call: TRBJ1-5
clone_size: few
v_call: TRBV7-6

cdr3_aa: CASSLGGQNLNYGYTF
cdr3_nt: TGTGCCAGCAGCTTGGGGGGACAGAACCTTAACTATGGCTACACCTTC
d_call: TRBD1
j_call: TRBJ1-2
clone_size: -
v_call: TRBV5-4

cdr3_aa: CASSLSGQDTQYF
cdr3_nt: TGTGCCAGCAGCTTAAGCGGTCAAGATACGCAGTATTTT
d_call: -
j_call: TRBJ2-3
clone_size: -
v_call: TRBV11-3